This T cell receptor (beta chain) was profiled in a study of T cell responses to AZD1222 COVID-19 vaccine. TCRdb's table, derived via immunoSEQ multiplex PCR, lists solely in-frame clones and lacks some. In the table there are approximately 80,000 clones, just over 90% of which are singletons. Per the germline V gene, CDR1 is LNHDA and CDR2 is SQIVND (reference sequence). Losses at the gene ends were 9 bases for V and 0 bases for J; bases not matched to a gene: 4. The CDR3 is 13 amino acids. Source: peripheral blood, taken 28 days after the second AZD1222 dose. The sequence was collected from an adult who received the AZD1222 COVID-19 vaccine. This chain connects TRBV19 to TRBJ1-1; 7 bases align to TRBD1. CDR3 region: CASADRVNTEAFF. DNA for the CDR3: TGTGCCAGCGCCGACAGGGTGAACACTGAAGCTTTCTTT.